This is a list of T cell receptor beta chains from one sample in a study of T-cell reconstitution after alpha-beta-depleted transplantation in children. TCRdb re-called the PCR reads with MiXCR, one entry per CDR3 protein. The sample records 300,000 to 350,000 distinct CDR3 sequences, around 15% being singletons. The sample consisted of PBMCs, mostly from graft donor cells, taken 360 days after TCRalphabeta/CD19-depleted stem cell transplant. The receptors were gathered from a male patient aged 2-10 years who had a stem cell transplant for acute lymphoblastic leukemia, so the T cells may come from the graft donor. CDR3s include the opening cysteine and the closing phenylalanine or tryptophan. A D gene is named only where the DNA matches it firmly.

>TRBV4-3|-
CASSQDLSKETQYF
>TRBV4-1|-
CASSQDGSVRTDTQYF
>TRBV20-1|TRBD2
CSARIPRLARRGDTQYF
>TRBV28|-
CASRGSLSEQYF
>TRBV12-3/TRBV12-4|-
CASSVKGGNIQYF
>TRBV7-1|-
CASSSAGGRGNEQFF
>TRBV11-2|-
CASSVSPTGVQETQYF
>TRBV28|TRBD1
CASSPWMGTGETEAFF
>TRBV28|-
CASSRRSIYEQYF
>TRBV2|TRBD1
CASGGQGAKNIQYF
>TRBV29-1|-
CSVARRSAEAFF
>TRBV15|-
CATSRDPNSYEQYF
>TRBV12-3/TRBV12-4|-
CASSLGLSLKLFF
>TRBV7-2|-
CASSKASDRYYEQYF
>TRBV28|TRBD2
CASSFPLAGDVETQYF
>TRBV12-3/TRBV12-4|-
CASSRKGELFF
>TRBV7-6|TRBD2
CASSLGPGGIQYNEQFF
>TRBV12-3/TRBV12-4|-
CASSFQGPGELFF
>TRBV12-3/TRBV12-4|-
CASSLRTPANNEQFF
>TRBV7-9|-
CASSPGRTANQPQHF
>TRBV7-2|-
CASSLARAGYGYTF
>TRBV5-1|-
CASSLGRVTGELFF
>TRBV11-1|TRBD2
CASSSIGLAGVGQETQYF
>TRBV13|-
CASSLWGAEAFF
>TRBV6-2/TRBV6-3|-
CASSYPTRGTGELFF
>TRBV11-2|TRBD2
CASSLLLAGSTDTQYF
>TRBV12-3/TRBV12-4|TRBD1
CASSLTLWTGNEQFF
>TRBV6-2/TRBV6-3|TRBD2
CASSYLPSGNNEQFF
>TRBV2|TRBD2
CASIGGGRSNTGELFF
>TRBV30|-
CAWTGGWGQETQYF
>TRBV24-1|-
CATSDSRKQGNEQFF
>TRBV29-1|-
CSVEGTRSSYNEQFF